The 15 T cell receptor beta chains given below trace back to one sample, sequenced in a study of PD-L1 blockade in urothelial cancer (dated 2017 in TCRdb). The sample's time point, from its label and the paper: pretreatment peripheral blood. The library was produced with the immunoSEQ multiplex PCR assay. TCRdb took over this immuneACCESS table, retaining in-frame rearrangements with V and J assigned. Such tables are incomplete; in checked studies, under half of the missing clones stem from an unresolved V gene, and the remainder is unexplained. The sample table contains 50,000 or so clones; only one count was recorded for around 84% of them. The ten largest clones represent over 1% of the sample. The sequenced sample was PBMCs, obtained around atezolizumab (anti-PD-L1) treatment. The receptors here all came from a man aged 45 to 65 with urothelial cancer.

This chain links TRBV5-1 with TRBJ1-2, with 7 bases aligning to TRBD1. V shed 4 bases and J 4 bases; nucleotides not matched to a gene: 7. This CDR3 contains 14 residues. Germline loops: CDR1 SGHRS, CDR2 YFSETQ. The CDR3 spells CASSPRGQPYGYTF. The CDR3 DNA reads as TGCGCCAGCAGCCCTCGGGGACAGCCCTATGGCTACACCTTC.

The chain uses TRBV9 and TRBJ2-1; 8 nucleotides agree with TRBD2. The CDR3 has 14 residues. CDR1 SGDLS and CDR2 YYNGEE come from the germline V gene. V gave up 5 bases and J gave up 5 bases; unmatched junction bases: 6. DNA for the CDR3: TGTGCCAGCAGGCCGGCGGGGGGAAACAATGAGCAGTTCTTC. Translated: CASRPAGGNNEQFF.

The chain uses TRBV5-8 and TRBJ2-3; 14 bases map to TRBD2. Germline V lookup: CDR1 SGHTS, CDR2 YDEGEE. CDR3 length: 17 residues. V lost 4 bases and J lost 5; bases outside the gene matches: 9. CDR3 DNA sequence: TGTGCCAGCAGCAGGGGACTAGCGGGAGAAGGTGGAGATACGCAGTATTTT. It is translated as CASSRGLAGEGGDTQYF.

The rearrangement links TRBV14 to TRBJ2-5, with a tentative D call TRBD1 (5 bases). Germline V lookup: CDR1 SGHDN, CDR2 FVKESK. This CDR3 comprises 16 residues. The V end lost 5 bases, the J end lost 5 bases, and 21 bases lay between the germline ends. The CDR3 here is CASSFRVGVGKETQYF. DNA for the CDR3: TGTGCCAGCAGCTTCAGGGTCGGTGTCGGTAAGGAGACCCAGTACTTC.

The chain links TRBV9 to TRBJ2-1; no definite D call. Germline V gene sequence: CDR1 SGDLS, CDR2 YYNGEE. This CDR3 has 13 residues. The V end lost 0 bases, the J end lost 5 bases, and 6 bases lay between the germline ends. CDR3 region: CASSVAPDNEQFF. CDR3 DNA sequence: TGTGCCAGCAGCGTAGCCCCAGACAATGAGCAGTTCTTC.

The chain recombines TRBV9 with TRBJ2-2; 10 bases match TRBD1. V lost 4 bases and J lost 7; bases outside the gene matches: 13. Germline V gene lookup returns CDR1 SGDLS and CDR2 YYNGEE. This CDR3 has 17 amino acids. CDR3 DNA: TGTGCCAGCAGCCTTAAACCGGGACAGGGGATGGGCGGGGAGCTGTTTTTT. Protein sequence: CASSLKPGQGMGGELFF.

The rearrangement joins TRBV27 to TRBJ2-2; D is uncertain. V was cut by 3 bases and J by 2 bases, with 4 bases left in between. This CDR3 comprises 13 residues. Germline V gene data show CDR1 as MNHEY and CDR2 as SMNVEV (reference sequence). CDR3 sequence reads: CASSFSNTGELFF. CDR3 coding DNA: TGTGCCAGCAGTTTTTCAAACACCGGGGAGCTGTTTTTT.

V and J are TRBV5-1 and TRBJ2-1; 13 positions match TRBD2. V lost 1 base to trimming and J lost 9 bases; unmatched junction nucleotides: 10. The CDR3 extends over 17 amino acids. CDR1 is SGHRS, CDR2 YFSETQ, per germline. In DNA form, the CDR3 reads TGCGCCAGCAGCTTGACTAGCGGGGGGGCCTTATACGGTGAGCAGTTCTTC. Translation gives CASSLTSGGALYGEQFF.

V usage is TRBV27 and J usage is TRBJ1-3; D is undetermined. The germline V and J ends were trimmed by 4 bases and 8 bases, with 15 bases remaining between them. The germline V gene encodes CDR1 MNHEY and CDR2 SMNVEV (reference sequence). This CDR3 has 14 residues. The CDR3 protein is CASSSKGPRDTIYF. The CDR3 DNA reads TGTGCCAGCAGTTCGAAAGGCCCGAGGGACACCATATATTTT.

A few counts support this clone. The junction differs from germline at one of its ends, possibly a read error. The V gene is TRBV6-5, the J gene TRBJ2-2, with D unresolved. The germline CDR1 and CDR2 sequences are MNHEY and SVGAGI. This CDR3 region has 13 residues. Here the CDR3 DNA reads TGTGCCAGCAGTCACTCTACGGGCGGGGAGCTGTTTTTT. Protein: CASSHSTGGELFF.

The chain employs TRBV11-3 and TRBJ2-7; TRBD1 agrees at 11 bases. V was pared by 6 bases and J by 3 bases, with 7 bases of the junction left unmatched. This CDR3 spans 15 amino acids. Germline lookup yields CDR1 SGHNT and CDR2 YENEEA. The CDR3 spells CASSKTGTGGYEQYF. The CDR3 coding sequence is TGTGCCAGCAGTAAAACCGGGACAGGGGGCTACGAGCAGTACTTC.

This chain joins TRBV4-3 and TRBJ2-2, with a possible D match to TRBD2 (6 bases). The CDR3 has 16 amino acids. V was trimmed by 1 base and J by 6 bases, leaving 15 bases between them. The germline CDR1 and CDR2 sequences are LGHNA and YSLEER. CDR3 in DNA: TGCGCCAGCAGCCAAGGAGCCGGGGGAACAGCCGGGGAGCTGTTTTTT. Residues: CASSQGAGGTAGELFF.

The chain links TRBV30 to TRBJ2-2; 16 bases are shared with TRBD2. This CDR3 comprises 17 residues. The V and J ends lost 5 bases and 11 bases, in that order; junction bases with no gene match: 14. Germline V CDR1 and CDR2: GTSNPN, SVGIG (reference sequence). The CDR3 spells CAWVPPTGLAGGGELFF. The CDR3 DNA follows: TGTGCCTGGGTCCCACCCACGGGACTAGCGGGGGGGGGTGAGCTGTTTTTT. Using reference TRBV30 and TRBJ2-2 for the parts outside the CDR3, the full variable domain is SQTIHQWPATLVQPVGSPLSLECTVEGTSNPNLYWYRQAAGRGLQLLFYSVGIGQISSEVPQNLSASRPQDRQFILSSKKLLLSDSGFYLCAWVPPTGLAGGGELFFGEGSRLTVL.

The chain's CDR3 is CASSPESLTGELFF. The CDR3 bases are TGTGCCAGCTCACCAGAGTCTTTAACCGGGGAGCTGTTTTTT. The chain links TRBV18 to TRBJ2-2, with no clear D. Trimming cost V 2 bases and J 5 bases, with 9 bases left between them. Per the germline V gene, CDR1 is KGHSH and CDR2 is LQKENI. The CDR3 covers 14 residues.

The rearrangement joins TRBV11-3 to TRBJ2-2, with TRBD2 identical over 7 bases. This CDR3 has 17 amino acids. After removal of 5 bases from V and 4 bases from J, the junction contained 13 bases not matched to a gene. Germline V lookup: CDR1 SGHNT, CDR2 YENEEA. The CDR3, as DNA: TGTGCCAGCAGCCCCCAACCGGCGGGAGTCGGCACCGGGGAGCTGTTTTTT. Encoded protein: CASSPQPAGVGTGELFF. Combining the CDR3 with reference TRBV11-3 and TRBJ2-2 gives the whole variable domain EAGVVQSPRYKIIEKKQPVAFWCNPISGHNTLYWYLQNLGQGPELLIRYENEEAVDDSQLPKDRFSAERLKGVDSTLKIQPAELGDSAVYLCASSPQPAGVGTGELFFGEGSRLTVL.